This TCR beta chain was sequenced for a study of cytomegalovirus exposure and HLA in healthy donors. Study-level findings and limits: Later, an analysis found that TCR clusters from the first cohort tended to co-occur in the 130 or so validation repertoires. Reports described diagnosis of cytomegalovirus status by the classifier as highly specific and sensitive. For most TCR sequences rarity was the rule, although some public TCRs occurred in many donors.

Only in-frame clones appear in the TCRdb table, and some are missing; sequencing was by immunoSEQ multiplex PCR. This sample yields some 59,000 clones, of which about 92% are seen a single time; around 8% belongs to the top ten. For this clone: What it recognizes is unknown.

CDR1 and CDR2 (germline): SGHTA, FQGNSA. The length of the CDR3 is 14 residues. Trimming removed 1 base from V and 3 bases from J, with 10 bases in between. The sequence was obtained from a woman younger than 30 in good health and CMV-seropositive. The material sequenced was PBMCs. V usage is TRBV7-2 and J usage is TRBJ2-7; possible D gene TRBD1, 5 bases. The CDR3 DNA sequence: TGTGCCAGCAGCTTAGGTAGGGGAAACTACGAGCAGTACTTC. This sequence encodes CASSLGRGNYEQYF.